The rows below give T cell receptor beta chains drawn from one sample of a study of beta chain features in type 1 diabetes. Repertoires were generated with immunoSEQ multiplex PCR, while TCRdb's copy carries only in-frame clones and drops some. This sample carries a few hundred thousand clones, approximately 15% of them seen once, and the ten largest clones take roughly 0.035%. The source material was naive CD4+ T cells from blood. These receptors all come from a man in his thirties or forties in good health. Each CDR3 is given with its conserved first and last residue. The D gene is left open where the match is weak. The size field is filled for only some rows; it gives once, few, many or a size class.

D: NA; V: TRBV11-2; J: TRBJ1-1; size: NA; CDR3: CASSPLYLAFF; DNA: TGTGCCAGCAGCCCCCTTTACTTGGCTTTCTTT
D: NA; V: TRBV10-2; J: TRBJ1-2; size: few; CDR3: CASTGLNYGYTF; DNA: TGCGCCAGCACCGGACTCAACTATGGCTACACCTTC
D: NA; V: TRBV20-1; J: TRBJ2-5; size: NA; CDR3: CSAILDQTQYF; DNA: TGCAGTGCTATCCTAGATCAGACCCAGTACTTC
D: NA; V: TRBV11-2; J: TRBJ1-4; size: NA; CDR3: CASRGGDSEKLFF; DNA: TGTGCCAGCAGAGGTGGGGATAGTGAAAAACTGTTTTTT
D: NA; V: TRBV7-2; J: TRBJ2-1; size: few; CDR3: CASSSSGTHYNEQFF; DNA: TGTGCCAGCAGCAGTAGCGGTACCCACTACAATGAGCAGTTCTTC
D: NA; V: TRBV29-1; J: TRBJ1-3; size: few; CDR3: CSVEDPVRGNTIYF; DNA: TGCAGCGTTGAAGATCCGGTCCGGGGAAACACCATATATTTT
D: TRBD2; V: TRBV7-2; J: TRBJ2-3; size: few; CDR3: CASSLRRLAEISTDTQYF; DNA: TGTGCCAGCAGCTTACGGAGACTAGCGGAAATTAGCACAGATACGCAGTATTTT
D: NA; V: TRBV19; J: TRBJ1-5; size: few; CDR3: CASTSAGSKSNQPQHF; DNA: TGTGCCAGTACCAGCGCAGGCTCCAAAAGCAATCAGCCCCAGCATTTT
D: NA; V: TRBV5-6; J: TRBJ1-4; size: few; CDR3: CASSLSMGRGDEKLFF; DNA: TGTGCCAGCAGCTTGTCTATGGGCCGTGGAGATGAAAAACTGTTTTTT
D: TRBD1; V: TRBV14; J: TRBJ2-1; size: NA; CDR3: CASRRTGTGLINEQFF; DNA: TGTGCCAGCAGGCGAACCGGGACAGGACTTATCAATGAGCAGTTCTTC
D: TRBD1; V: TRBV4-1; J: TRBJ1-2; size: NA; CDR3: CASSQPPPGDRAGYTF; DNA: TGCGCCAGCAGCCAACCTCCCCCGGGAGACAGGGCTGGCTACACCTTC